The clone carrying this T cell receptor (beta chain) was seen many times. This sample's time point: blood at routine non-recurrence follow-up after resection. TCRdb re-called the 5' RACE reads through MiXCR, storing one row per CDR3 protein. The table lists about 27,000 distinct CDR3 sequences, about 5.2% of them singletons. This entry comes from a study of spatial heterogeneity in lung cancer. With 6 bases removed from V and 4 bases from J, the gap between germline ends came to 10 bases. Looked up from germline, CDR1 is KGHSH and CDR2 is LQKENI. The CDR3 contains 13 residues. The source of this sequence is a female donor with early-stage non-small cell lung cancer. The J gene is TRBJ2-1, the V gene TRBV18; perhaps TRBD1 as D (5 bases). The input for sequencing was PBMCs, taken at follow-up. The CDR3 sequence: CASSSGAYNEQFF. The CDR3 DNA sequence: TGTGCCAGCTCTTCTGGGGCTTACAATGAGCAGTTCTTC.